This T cell receptor beta chain was sequenced during a study of blood T cell repertoires in COVID-19. Here immunoSEQ multiplex PCR was the method, and the copy in TCRdb shows in-frame clones only, minus some. This table has roughly 250,000 clones, around 90% appearing once. CDR1 and CDR2 from the germline V gene are SGHNT and YYREEE (reference sequence). Trimming shortened V by 4 bases and J by 1 base, and 13 bases separated the two germline ends. The CDR3 spans 15 residues. Input material: PBMCs or T cells enriched from blood (not recorded which). The chain uses TRBV5-4 and TRBJ2-3; D is perhaps TRBD2 (5 bases). This receptor was taken from a woman between 45 and 60 years old who had recovered from COVID-19. The CDR3 loop reads CASSAGGAGTDTQYF. CDR3 nucleotides: TGTGCCAGCAGCGCAGGAGGAGCCGGCACAGATACGCAGTATTTT.